This TCR beta chain was documented in a study of cytomegalovirus exposure and HLA in healthy donors. PCR was performed using 60 Vbeta and 13 Jbeta primers. Sequencing used immunoSEQ multiplex PCR; TCRdb keeps in-frame clones, though not all of them. The sample lists around 130,000 clones; around 65% were seen once. Germline V gene data show CDR1 as MGHRA and CDR2 as YSYEKL. Trimming removed 3 bases at V and 7 bases at J, with 7 bases between. The CDR3 covers 13 residues. The V call is TRBV4-1, the J call TRBJ1-6, with D unresolved. The TCR comes from a male donor in good health and CMV-seronegative. Sequenced: PBMCs. CDR3: CASSQGGNSPLHF. CDR3 in DNA: TGCGCCAGCAGCCAGGGAGGGAATTCACCCCTCCACTTT.